This T cell receptor (beta chain) was recovered during a study of T cells after yellow fever vaccination. Findings and caveats of the study: Re-detected after boosting: most primary clones, around 97% of CD4 and roughly 90% of CD8.

This clonotype was found many times. Via MiXCR, TCRdb re-called the 5' RACE reads, giving one row per CDR3 protein. The profile shows tens of thousands of distinct CDR3 sequences, 4.5% to 7% of them singletons. The sample here was PBMCs, either bulk or a sorted T-cell subset (CD4+, CD8+, memory, or dextramer-sorted; not recorded which), taken 15 days after the yellow fever booster vaccination. The TCR comes from a man aged 30-40 years who received the YFV17D yellow fever vaccine.

The CDR3 sequence: CSAWDRAYNEQFF. The DNA of the CDR3 is TGCAGTGCTTGGGACAGGGCTTACAATGAGCAGTTCTTC. This chain joins TRBV20-1 and TRBJ2-1, with 9 nucleotides matching TRBD1. CDR3 size: 13 residues. Germline-derived CDR1 and CDR2 are DFQATT and SNEGSKA (reference sequence). V was clipped by 5 bases and J by 4 bases; unmatched bases: 3.